The sequence of this T cell receptor (beta chain) was determined in a study of beta chain features in type 1 diabetes. General study results and limits: TCRB rearrangement may or may not be influenced by HLA type; here this remained unresolved. Insertion counts at VDJ junctions were lower in type 1 diabetes patients, who also showed more deletions there. TCRB CDR3s were moderately but significantly shorter in Type 1 diabetes patients in all four CD4+ subsets.

TCRB transcripts that were expressed got sequenced, as all of the isolated RNA had been reverse transcribed. Profiled with immunoSEQ multiplex PCR; TCRdb holds only in-frame clones, not every one. The sample contains 600,000 or so clones, under 15% of which appear only once. The V and J ends lost 0 bases and 4 bases respectively, with 13 bases between them. Germline values: CDR1 SGDLS, CDR2 YYNGEE. The CDR3 loop spans 15 amino acids. With regard to this clone: What it recognizes is unknown.

This chain joins TRBV9 and TRBJ2-5, with D possibly being TRBD2 (6 bases). Sequenced input: naive CD4+ T cells from blood. This sequence was found in a young man with type 1 diabetes. The CDR3 DNA reads as TGTGCCAGCAGCGTAGGAGCCCGGAGGGGAGAGACCCAGTACTTC. It encodes CASSVGARRGETQYF. The full variable domain, rest sourced from reference TRBV9 and TRBJ2-5, is DSGVTQTPKHLITATGQRVTLRCSPRSGDLSVYWYQQSLDQGLQFLIQYYNGEERAKGNILERFSAQQFPDLHSELNLSSLELGDSALYFCASSVGARRGETQYFGPGTRLLVL.